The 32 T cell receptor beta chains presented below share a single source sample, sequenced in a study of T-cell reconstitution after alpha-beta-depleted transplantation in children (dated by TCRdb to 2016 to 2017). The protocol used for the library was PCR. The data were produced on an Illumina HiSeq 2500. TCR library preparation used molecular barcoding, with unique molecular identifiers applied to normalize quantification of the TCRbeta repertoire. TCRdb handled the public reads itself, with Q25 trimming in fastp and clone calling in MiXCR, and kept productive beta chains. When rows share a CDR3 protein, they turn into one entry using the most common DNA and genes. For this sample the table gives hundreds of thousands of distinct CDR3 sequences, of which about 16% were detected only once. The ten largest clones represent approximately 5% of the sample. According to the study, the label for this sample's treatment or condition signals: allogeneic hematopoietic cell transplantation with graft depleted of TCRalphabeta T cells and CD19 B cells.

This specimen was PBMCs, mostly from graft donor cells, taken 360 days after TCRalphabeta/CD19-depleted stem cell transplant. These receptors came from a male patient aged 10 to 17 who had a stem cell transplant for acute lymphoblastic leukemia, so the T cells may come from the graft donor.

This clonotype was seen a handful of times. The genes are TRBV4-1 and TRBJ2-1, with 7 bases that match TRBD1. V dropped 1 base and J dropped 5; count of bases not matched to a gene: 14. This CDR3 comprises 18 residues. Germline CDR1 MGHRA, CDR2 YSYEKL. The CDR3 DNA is TGCGCCAGCAGCCAAGGGCGTTTGGGCAGGGGGAAGGACAATGAGCAGTTCTTC. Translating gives CASSQGRLGRGKDNEQFF.

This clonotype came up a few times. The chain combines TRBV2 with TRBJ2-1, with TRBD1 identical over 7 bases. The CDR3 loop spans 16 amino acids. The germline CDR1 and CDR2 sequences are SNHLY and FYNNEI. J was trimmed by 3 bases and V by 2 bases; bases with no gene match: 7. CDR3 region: CASSERGLRDYNEQFF. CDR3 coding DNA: TGTGCCAGCAGTGAAAGGGGGCTTCGGGACTACAATGAGCAGTTCTTC.

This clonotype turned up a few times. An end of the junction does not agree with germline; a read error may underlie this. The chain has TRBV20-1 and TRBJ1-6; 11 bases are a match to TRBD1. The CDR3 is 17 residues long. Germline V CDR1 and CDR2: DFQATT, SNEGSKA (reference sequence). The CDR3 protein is CCARDGQGATYNSPLHF. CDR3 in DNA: TGCTGTGCTAGAGATGGACAGGGGGCTACCTATAATTCACCCCTCCACTTT.

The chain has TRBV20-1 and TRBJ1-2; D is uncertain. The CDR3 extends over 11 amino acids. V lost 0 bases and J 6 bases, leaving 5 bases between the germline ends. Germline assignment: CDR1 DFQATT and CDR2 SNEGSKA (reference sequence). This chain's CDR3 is CSARDGNGYTF. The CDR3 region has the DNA TGCAGTGCTAGAGATGGAAATGGCTACACCTTC.

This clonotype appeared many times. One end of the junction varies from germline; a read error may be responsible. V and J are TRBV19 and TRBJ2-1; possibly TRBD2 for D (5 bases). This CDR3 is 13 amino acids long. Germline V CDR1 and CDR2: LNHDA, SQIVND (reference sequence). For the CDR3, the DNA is TGCGCCAGCAGACGGGGCTCCTACAATGAGCAGTTCTTC. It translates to CASRRGSYNEQFF.

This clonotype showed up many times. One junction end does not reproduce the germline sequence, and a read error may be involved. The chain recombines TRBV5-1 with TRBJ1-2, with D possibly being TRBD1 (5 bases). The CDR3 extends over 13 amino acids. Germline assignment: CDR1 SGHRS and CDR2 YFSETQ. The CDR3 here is CASSLGQNYGYTF. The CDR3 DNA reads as TGTGCCAGCAGCTTGGGGCAGAACTATGGCTACACCTTC.

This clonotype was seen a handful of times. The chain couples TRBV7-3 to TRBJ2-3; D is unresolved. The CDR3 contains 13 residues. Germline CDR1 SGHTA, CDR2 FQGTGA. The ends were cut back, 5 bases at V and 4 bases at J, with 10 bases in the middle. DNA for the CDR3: TGTGCCAGCAGCCACCTACATTCAGATACGCAGTATTTT. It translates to CASSHLHSDTQYF.

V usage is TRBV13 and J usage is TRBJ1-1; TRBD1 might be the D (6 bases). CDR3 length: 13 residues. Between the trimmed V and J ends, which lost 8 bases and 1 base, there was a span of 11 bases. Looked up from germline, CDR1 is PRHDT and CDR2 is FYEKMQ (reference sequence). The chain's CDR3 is CASCRGWNTEAFF. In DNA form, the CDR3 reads TGTGCCAGCTGCAGGGGTTGGAACACTGAAGCTTTCTTT.

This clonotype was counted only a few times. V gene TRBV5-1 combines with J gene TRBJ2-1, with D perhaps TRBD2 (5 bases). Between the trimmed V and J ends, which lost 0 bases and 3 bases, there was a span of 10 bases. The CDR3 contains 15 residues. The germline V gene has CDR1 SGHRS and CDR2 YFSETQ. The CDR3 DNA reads TGCGCCAGCAGCTTGGTTCGCGGGTACTACAATGAGCAGTTCTTC. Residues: CASSLVRGYYNEQFF.

CDR3 sequence (DNA): TGTGCCAGCAGCGCCCAGGGGCCTAGCACAGATACGCAGTATTTT. This codes for CASSAQGPSTDTQYF. The J gene is TRBJ2-3, the V gene TRBV5-5, with D perhaps TRBD1 (6 bases). Germline V gene data show CDR1 as SGHKS and CDR2 as YYEKEE (reference sequence). Trimming left V 4 bases short and J 0 bases short, with 12 bases between. The length of the CDR3 is 15 residues.

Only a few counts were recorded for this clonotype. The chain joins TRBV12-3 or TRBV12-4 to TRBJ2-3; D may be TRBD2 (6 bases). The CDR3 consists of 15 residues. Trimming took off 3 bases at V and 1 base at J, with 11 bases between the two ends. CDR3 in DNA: TGTGCCAGCAGTTTCTGGGGGGACCGCACAGATACGCAGTATTTT. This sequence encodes CASSFWGDRTDTQYF.

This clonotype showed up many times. The CDR3: CASRIEFAKNIQYF. The CDR3, as DNA: TGTGCCAGCAGAATAGAATTTGCCAAAAACATTCAGTACTTC. The chain employs TRBV6-2 or TRBV6-3 and TRBJ2-4; D gene unclear. Germline loops: CDR1 MNHEY, CDR2 SVGEGT. This CDR3 is built from 14 residues. Trimming stripped 6 bases from V and 1 base from J, with 10 bases between.

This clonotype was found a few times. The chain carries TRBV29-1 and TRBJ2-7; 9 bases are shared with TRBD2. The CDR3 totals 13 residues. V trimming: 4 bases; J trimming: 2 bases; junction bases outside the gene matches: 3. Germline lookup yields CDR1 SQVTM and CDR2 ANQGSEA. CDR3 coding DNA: TGCAGCGTTGGAGCGGGGGGACCCTACGAGCAGTACTTC. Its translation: CSVGAGGPYEQYF.

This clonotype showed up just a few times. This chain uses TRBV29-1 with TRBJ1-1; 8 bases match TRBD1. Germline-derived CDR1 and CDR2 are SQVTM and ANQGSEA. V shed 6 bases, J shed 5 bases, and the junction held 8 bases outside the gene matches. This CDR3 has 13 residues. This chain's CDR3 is CSVLPQGDTEAFF. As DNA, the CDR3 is TGCAGCGTCTTACCACAGGGGGATACTGAAGCTTTCTTT.

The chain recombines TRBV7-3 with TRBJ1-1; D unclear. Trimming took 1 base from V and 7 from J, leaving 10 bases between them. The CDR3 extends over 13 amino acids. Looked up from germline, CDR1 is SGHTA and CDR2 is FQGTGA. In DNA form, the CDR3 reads TGTGCCAGCAGCTTAAAAGGACGGGATGAAGCTTTCTTT. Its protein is CASSLKGRDEAFF.

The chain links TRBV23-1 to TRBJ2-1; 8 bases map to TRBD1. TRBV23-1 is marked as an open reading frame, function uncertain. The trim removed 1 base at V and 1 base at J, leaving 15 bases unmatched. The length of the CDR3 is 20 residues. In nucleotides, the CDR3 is TGCGCCAGCAGTCAATTTTGGACAGGGCCTGGTGTTAGGTCCTACAATGAGCAGTTCTTC. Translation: CASSQFWTGPGVRSYNEQFF.

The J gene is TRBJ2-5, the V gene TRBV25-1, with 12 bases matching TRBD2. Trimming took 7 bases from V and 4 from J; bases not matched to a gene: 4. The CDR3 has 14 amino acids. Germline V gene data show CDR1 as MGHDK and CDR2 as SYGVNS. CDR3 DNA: TGTGCCAGCAACCTAGCGGGGGGGGCAGAGACCCAGTACTTC. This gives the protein CASNLAGGAETQYF.

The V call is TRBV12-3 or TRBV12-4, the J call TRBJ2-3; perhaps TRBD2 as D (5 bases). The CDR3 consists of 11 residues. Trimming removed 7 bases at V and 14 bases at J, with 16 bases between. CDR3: CASTPGKQMYF. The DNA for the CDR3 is TGTGCCAGCACCCCCGGGAAACAAATGTATTTT.

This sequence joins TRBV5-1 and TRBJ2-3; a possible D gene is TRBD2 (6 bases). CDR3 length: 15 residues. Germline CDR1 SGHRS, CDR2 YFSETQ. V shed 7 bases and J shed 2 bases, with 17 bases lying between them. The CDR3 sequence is CASSPGRKNTDTQYF. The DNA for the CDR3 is TGCGCCAGCTCACCCGGGAGAAAAAACACAGATACGCAGTATTTT.

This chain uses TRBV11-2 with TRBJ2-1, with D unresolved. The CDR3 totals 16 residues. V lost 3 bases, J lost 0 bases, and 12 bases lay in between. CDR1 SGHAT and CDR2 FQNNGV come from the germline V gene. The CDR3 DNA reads TGTGCCAGCAGCTTGGGGTCGTTCACCTCCTACAATGAGCAGTTCTTC. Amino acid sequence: CASSLGSFTSYNEQFF.

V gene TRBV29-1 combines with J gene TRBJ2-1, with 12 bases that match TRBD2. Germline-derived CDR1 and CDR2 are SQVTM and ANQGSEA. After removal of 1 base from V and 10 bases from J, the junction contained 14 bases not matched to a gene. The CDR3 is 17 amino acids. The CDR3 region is CSVEGKEFLAGGGEQFF. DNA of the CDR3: TGCAGCGTTGAAGGGAAGGAGTTCCTAGCGGGAGGGGGCGAGCAGTTCTTC.

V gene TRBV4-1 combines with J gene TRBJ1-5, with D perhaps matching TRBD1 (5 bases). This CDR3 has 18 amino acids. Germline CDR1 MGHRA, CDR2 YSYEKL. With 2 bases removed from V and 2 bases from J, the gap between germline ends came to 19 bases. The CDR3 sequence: CASSQRASRDSGNQPQHF. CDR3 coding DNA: TGCGCCAGCAGCCAAAGGGCCTCCAGGGATTCAGGCAATCAGCCCCAGCATTTT.

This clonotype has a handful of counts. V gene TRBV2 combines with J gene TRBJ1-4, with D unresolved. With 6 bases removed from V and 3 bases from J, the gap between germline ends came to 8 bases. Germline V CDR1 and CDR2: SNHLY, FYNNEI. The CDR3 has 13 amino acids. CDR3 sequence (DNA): TGTGCCAGCAGGAGGGCTCCTAATGAAAAACTGTTTTTT. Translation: CASRRAPNEKLFF. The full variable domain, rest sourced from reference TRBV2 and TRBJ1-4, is EPEVTQTPSHQVTQMGQEVILRCVPISNHLYFYWYRQILGQKVEFLVSFYNNEISEKSEIFDDQFSVERPDGSNFTLKIRSTKLEDSAMYFCASRRAPNEKLFFGSGTQLSVL.

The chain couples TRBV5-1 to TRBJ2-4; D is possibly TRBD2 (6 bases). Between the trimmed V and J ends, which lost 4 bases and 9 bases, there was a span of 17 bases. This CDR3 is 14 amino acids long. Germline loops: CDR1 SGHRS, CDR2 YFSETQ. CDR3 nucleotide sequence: TGCGCCAGCAGCCCAGTGGGAGGAGGGGTCATTCAGTACTTC. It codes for CASSPVGGGVIQYF.

The CDR3 is CAISESKGGSAEAFF. DNA of the CDR3: TGTGCCATCAGTGAGTCGAAGGGGGGCAGCGCTGAAGCTTTCTTT. The chain carries TRBV10-3 and TRBJ1-1; D perhaps matches TRBD1 (6 bases). This CDR3 is built from 15 residues. Germline-derived CDR1 and CDR2 are ENHRY and SYGVKD. With 0 bases removed from V and 6 bases from J, the gap between germline ends came to 14 bases.

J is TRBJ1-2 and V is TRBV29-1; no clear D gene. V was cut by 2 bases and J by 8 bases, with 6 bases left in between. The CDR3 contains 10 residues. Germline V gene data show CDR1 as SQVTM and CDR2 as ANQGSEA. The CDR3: CSVESVGYTF. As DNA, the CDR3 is TGCAGCGTTGAATCCGTGGGCTACACCTTC.

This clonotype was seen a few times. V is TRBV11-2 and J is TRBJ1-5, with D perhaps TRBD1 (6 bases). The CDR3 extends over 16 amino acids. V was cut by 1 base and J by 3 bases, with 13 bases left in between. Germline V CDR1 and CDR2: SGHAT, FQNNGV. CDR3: CASSLGLQGLNQPQHF. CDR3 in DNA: TGTGCCAGCAGCTTAGGCCTACAGGGCCTCAATCAGCCCCAGCATTTT. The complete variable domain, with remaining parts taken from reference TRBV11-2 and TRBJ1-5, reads EAGVAQSPRYKIIEKRQSVAFWCNPISGHATLYWYQQILGQGPKLLIQFQNNGVVDDSQLPKDRFSAERLKGVDSTLKIQPAKLEDSAVYLCASSLGLQGLNQPQHFGDGTRLSIL.

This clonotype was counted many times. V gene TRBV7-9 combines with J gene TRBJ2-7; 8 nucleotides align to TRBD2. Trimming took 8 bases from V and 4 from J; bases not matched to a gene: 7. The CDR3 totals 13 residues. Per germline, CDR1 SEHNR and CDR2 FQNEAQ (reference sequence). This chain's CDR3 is CASLLSGEYEQYF. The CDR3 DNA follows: TGTGCCAGCCTTCTTAGCGGGGAATACGAGCAGTACTTC.

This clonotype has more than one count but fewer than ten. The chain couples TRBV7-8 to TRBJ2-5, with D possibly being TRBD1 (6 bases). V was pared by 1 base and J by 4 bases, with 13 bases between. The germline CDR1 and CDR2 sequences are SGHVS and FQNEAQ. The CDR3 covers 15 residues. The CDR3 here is CASSLEQGWVETQYF. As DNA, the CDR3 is TGTGCCAGCAGCTTAGAACAGGGTTGGGTAGAGACCCAGTACTTC.

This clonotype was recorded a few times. DNA of the CDR3: TGCGCCAGCAACCCGGCCTACAATGAGCAGTTCTTC. Its translation is CASNPAYNEQFF. The rearrangement uses TRBV10-1 and TRBJ2-1, with D uncertain. V was clipped by 7 bases and J by 2 bases, with 6 bases between them. Germline V gene lookup returns CDR1 WNHNN and CDR2 SYGVQD (reference sequence). This CDR3 region has 12 residues.

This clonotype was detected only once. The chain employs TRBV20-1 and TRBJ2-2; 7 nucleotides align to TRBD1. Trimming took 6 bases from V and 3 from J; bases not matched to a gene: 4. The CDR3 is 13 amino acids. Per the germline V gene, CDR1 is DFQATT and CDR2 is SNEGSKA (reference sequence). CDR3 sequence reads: CSARDSHTGELFF. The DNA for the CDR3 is TGCAGTGCAAGGGACAGCCACACCGGGGAGCTGTTTTTT.

The CDR3 nucleotides read TGTGCCAGCAGTGATTCTAGCGGGGGAAGCACAGATACGCAGTATTTT. Amino acid sequence: CASSDSSGGSTDTQYF. The rearrangement joins TRBV6-4 to TRBJ2-3; 10 bases match TRBD2. In germline, CDR1 is MRHNA, CDR2 SNTAGT. V lost 3 bases to trimming and J lost 0 bases; unmatched junction nucleotides: 3. CDR3 length equals 16 residues.